This entry lists 11 T cell receptor beta chains sequenced from one sample in a study of blood T cell repertoires in COVID-19. TCRdb's table, derived via immunoSEQ multiplex PCR, lists solely in-frame clones and lacks some. The sample includes roughly 150,000 clones, roughly 80% seen only once; the top ten take approximately 0.5%. Sequencing was done on a sample of peripheral blood. The receptors were gathered from a man between 60 and 75 years old with acute or convalescent COVID-19.

The chain links TRBV2 to TRBJ1-1, with D uncertain. Germline V lookup: CDR1 SNHLY, CDR2 FYNNEI. CDR3 length equals 13 residues. Trimming stripped 6 bases from V and 1 base from J, with 9 bases between. The chain's CDR3 is CASSVVENTEAFF. In DNA form, the CDR3 reads TGTGCCAGCAGCGTAGTTGAGAACACTGAAGCTTTCTTT.

This clone came up once. The V and J genes are TRBV6-5 and TRBJ2-1; 8 positions match TRBD2. Germline lookup yields CDR1 MNHEY and CDR2 SVGAGI. After removal of 0 bases from V and 7 bases from J, the junction contained 8 bases not matched to a gene. The CDR3 totals 16 residues. CDR3 in DNA: TGTGCCAGCAGTTACTCAGGGACTAGGATGAAAAATGAGCAGTTCTTC. Translated, it gives CASSYSGTRMKNEQFF.

The rearrangement uses TRBV6-2 or TRBV6-3 and TRBJ2-1, with 9 bases fitting TRBD2. Losses at the gene ends were 4 bases for V and 5 bases for J; bases not matched to a gene: 6. CDR3 size: 15 residues. CDR1 MNHEY and CDR2 SVGEGT come from the germline V gene. CDR3 protein: CASSLAGAQHNEQFF. DNA for the CDR3: TGTGCCAGCAGTTTAGCGGGGGCCCAACACAATGAGCAGTTCTTC.

The V call is TRBV5-1, the J call TRBJ2-1, with D perhaps matching TRBD1 (5 bases). The germline gives CDR1 SGHRS, CDR2 YFSETQ. The CDR3 sequence is 15 residues long. Trimming shortened V by 2 bases and J by 6 bases, and 15 bases separated the two germline ends. Written as DNA, the CDR3 is TGCGCCAGCAGCTTCTTCGGGCAGGGTATCAATGAGCAGTTCTTC. Encoded protein: CASSFFGQGINEQFF. The full variable domain, rest sourced from reference TRBV5-1 and TRBJ2-1, is KAGVTQTPRYLIKTRGQQVTLSCSPISGHRSVSWYQQTPGQGLQFLFEYFSETQRNKGNFPGRFSGRQFSNSRSEMNVSTLELGDSALYLCASSFFGQGINEQFFGPGTRLTVL.

The chain recombines TRBV6-6 with TRBJ1-1; D uncertain. Deletions cut 0 bases from V and 4 bases from J, with 6 bases between. This CDR3 region has 13 residues. CDR1 MNHNY and CDR2 SVGAGI come from the germline V gene (reference sequence). The CDR3 region has the DNA TGTGCCAGCAGTTACTCTTCGAGCACTGAAGCTTTCTTT. It translates to CASSYSSSTEAFF.

This chain links TRBV11-1 with TRBJ2-3, with 10 bases matching TRBD2. V lost 0 bases to trimming and J lost 6 bases; unmatched junction nucleotides: 9. The CDR3 has 17 amino acids. The germline V gene has CDR1 SGHAT and CDR2 FQDESV (reference sequence). CDR3 in DNA: TGTGCCAGCAGCTTAGCGTGGACTAGCGGCTCGGGGGATACGCAGTATTTT. This translates into CASSLAWTSGSGDTQYF.

This clone appeared a few times. The chain recombines TRBV7-6 with TRBJ1-3, with 8 bases matching TRBD1. The V segment lost 1 base and the J segment 0 bases; nucleotides outside the gene matches: 8. CDR3 size: 18 residues. Germline CDR1 SGHVS, CDR2 FNYEAQ. CDR3 in DNA: TGTGCCAGCAGCTTAGAATCCGCGACAGGGGCCTCTGGAAACACCATATATTTT. As protein: CASSLESATGASGNTIYF.

This clone was observed a handful of times. V and J are TRBV5-1 and TRBJ2-7, with 7 bases matching TRBD2. The length of the CDR3 is 14 residues. The ends lost 5 bases at V and 5 bases at J; junction bases unmatched: 10. Germline CDR1 and CDR2: SGHRS and YFSETQ. The CDR3 coding sequence is TGCGCCAGCAGTTCCCCGGGGGGAATAGACGAGCAGTACTTC. Its protein product is CASSSPGGIDEQYF.

The rearrangement joins TRBV29-1 to TRBJ1-3; D may be TRBD1 (5 bases). Germline V gene data show CDR1 as SQVTM and CDR2 as ANQGSEA. The CDR3 is 13 amino acids. Trimming stripped 8 bases from V and 2 bases from J, with 13 bases between. Here the CDR3 reads CSIQEFPGNTIYF. The CDR3 bases are TGCAGCATACAGGAATTCCCTGGAAACACCATATATTTT.

The J gene is TRBJ1-5, the V gene TRBV7-3; D may be TRBD1 (6 bases). V was clipped by 5 bases and J by 3 bases, with 11 bases between them. Germline assignment: CDR1 SGHTA and CDR2 FQGTGA. The CDR3 spans 14 residues. The chain's CDR3 is CASSDRGANQPQHF. CDR3 coding DNA: TGTGCCAGCAGCGACCGGGGGGCCAATCAGCCCCAGCATTTT.

This clone came up once. The chain has TRBV7-8 and TRBJ2-4; D might be TRBD1 (6 bases). Germline CDR1 reads SGHVS; CDR2 reads FQNEAQ. The CDR3 sequence is 17 residues long. V was cut by 5 bases and J by 8 bases, with 25 bases left in between. The CDR3: CASSLNTIRDKVDIQYF. For the CDR3, the DNA is TGTGCCAGCAGCCTAAACACGATCCGGGACAAAGTAGACATTCAGTACTTC.